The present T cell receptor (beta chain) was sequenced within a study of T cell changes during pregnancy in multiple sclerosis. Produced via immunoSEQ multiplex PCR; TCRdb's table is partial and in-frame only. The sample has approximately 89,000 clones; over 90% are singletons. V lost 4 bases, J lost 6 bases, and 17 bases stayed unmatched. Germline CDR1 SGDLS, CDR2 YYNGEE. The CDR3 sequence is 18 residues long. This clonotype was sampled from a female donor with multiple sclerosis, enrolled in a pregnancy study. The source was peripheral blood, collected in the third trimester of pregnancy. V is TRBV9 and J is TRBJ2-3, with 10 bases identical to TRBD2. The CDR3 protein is CASSPTGQLAGVSDTQYF. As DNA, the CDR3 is TGTGCCAGCAGCCCCACGGGACAGCTAGCGGGAGTTTCCGATACGCAGTATTTT.